The clone carrying this TCR beta chain came up a few times. The antigen is not known. TCRdb passed the reads through MiXCR, listing each CDR3 protein once. Seen here are roughly 230,000 distinct CDR3 sequences, about a sixth observed once, and the top ten hold about 45%. The sample comes from a study of T cell repertoires in cytomegalovirus infection. The wider study: Public TCR beta signatures indicated both CMV infection and matching HLA type.

This CDR3 has 14 residues. Trimming removed 7 bases from V and 5 bases from J, with 20 bases in between. CDR1 and CDR2 (germline): SQVTM, ANQGSEA. General study results and limits: Totalled public TCR beta family frequency picked out people who carried CMV plus the relevant HLA. The study found HLA-C-restricted CMV-specific TCR beta clonotypes dominating the ex vivo response.

Sample: CD8+ T cells from PBMCs. The chain links TRBV29-1 to TRBJ1-1; D remains unclear. The receptor comes from a human donor in good health (CMV status not recorded). Some clones in this sample may be carry-over from other donors' samples. CDR3 nucleotide sequence: TGCAGCGCTGGCGGAGTCGGAGACGGGACTGAAGCTTTCTTT. Translating it yields CSAGGVGDGTEAFF. Full variable domain (missing parts from reference TRBV29-1 and TRBJ1-1): SAVISQKPSRDICQRGTSLTIQCQVDSQVTMMFWYRQQPGQSLTLIATANQGSEATYESGFVIDKFPISRPNLTFSTLTVSNMSPEDSSIYLCSAGGVGDGTEAFFGQGTRLTVV.